This entry lists 10 T cell receptor beta chains sequenced from one sample in a study of blood T cell repertoires in COVID-19. Method: immunoSEQ multiplex PCR; TCRdb's copy keeps in-frame clones and lacks some. Counted here are approximately 300,000 clones, about 90% occurring once; the ten biggest clones make up roughly 6.7%. Sequenced material: peripheral blood. The receptors shown here come from a man younger than 30 who had recovered from COVID-19.

The chain carries TRBV19 and TRBJ2-1; TRBD2 matches at 11 bases. CDR3 length: 15 residues. The V gene's germline CDR1 is LNHDA and CDR2 SQIVND (reference sequence). Trimming removed 6 bases from V and 4 bases from J; junction bases left unmatched: 5. The CDR3 here is CASSTSGGPYNEQFF. The CDR3 DNA reads as TGTGCCAGTAGCACTAGCGGGGGACCTTACAATGAGCAGTTCTTC.

This clone was seen only a few times. This chain uses TRBV19 with TRBJ1-5; the D is unclear. The germline CDR1 and CDR2 sequences are LNHDA and SQIVND (reference sequence). V gave up 5 bases and J gave up 5 bases, with 19 bases separating them. The CDR3 is 16 residues long. CDR3 nucleotide sequence: TGTGCCAGTAGTCCCCAAGCCCGGGGAAGGGATCAGCCCCAGCATTTT. Translated: CASSPQARGRDQPQHF.

The chain is built from TRBV6-5 and TRBJ1-1; 8 nucleotides line up with TRBD1. V gave up 0 bases and J gave up 4 bases; unmatched junction bases: 4. CDR1 is MNHEY and CDR2 is SVGAGI in the germline V gene. The CDR3 sequence is 15 residues long. The CDR3 region has the DNA TGTGCCAGCAGTTACTCTGGACAGGGTCTCACTGAAGCTTTCTTT. It encodes CASSYSGQGLTEAFF.

As regards this clone: At one end the junction does not follow the germline gene, possibly because of a read error. This sequence joins TRBV7-7 and TRBJ2-1; TRBD1 agrees at 10 bases. The CDR3 is made up of 14 amino acids. Germline V gene sequence: CDR1 SSHAT, CDR2 FNYEAQ (reference sequence). CDR3 residues: CASSPGTGAREQFF. In nucleotides, the CDR3 is TGTGCTAGCAGCCCCGGGACAGGGGCCAGAGAGCAGTTCTTC.

The chain carries TRBV27 and TRBJ2-7; 8 bases line up with TRBD1. The V segment lost 5 bases and the J segment 2 bases; nucleotides outside the gene matches: 8. Germline assignment: CDR1 MNHEY and CDR2 SMNVEV (reference sequence). The CDR3 contains 15 residues. CDR3 nucleotides: TGTGCCAGCAGTCAAGGGACAGGTGAAGCCTACGAGCAGTACTTC. This sequence encodes CASSQGTGEAYEQYF.

The chain joins TRBV19 to TRBJ1-4, with D unresolved. CDR3 length equals 14 residues. CDR1 and CDR2 from the germline V gene are LNHDA and SQIVND (reference sequence). V lost 8 bases, J lost 2 bases, and 12 bases lay in between. The CDR3 DNA is TGTGCCAGTCTTAACCCGGGGACTAATGAAAAACTGTTTTTT. Translation gives CASLNPGTNEKLFF.

CDR3 DNA: TGCGCCAGCAGCCAATCCCCGGCCGAGGGAAAACTGTTTTTT. Its translation: CASSQSPAEGKLFF. This rearrangement joins TRBV4-3 to TRBJ1-4; unclear D gene. CDR3 size: 14 residues. V lost 2 bases and J 10 bases, leaving 14 bases between the germline ends. CDR1 LGHNA and CDR2 YSLEER come from the germline V gene.

The chain recombines TRBV20-1 with TRBJ2-1, with D maybe TRBD2 (6 bases). CDR3 length: 11 residues. Trimming took 6 bases from V and 9 from J, leaving 12 bases between them. Germline V gives CDR1 DFQATT, CDR2 SNEGSKA (reference sequence). The CDR3 DNA sequence: TGCAGTGCAAGGAGGGATACTGAGCAGTTCTTC. It specifies CSARRDTEQFF.

The chain carries TRBV18 and TRBJ2-7; D may be TRBD1 (6 bases). Germline lookup yields CDR1 KGHSH and CDR2 LQKENI. This CDR3 contains 15 residues. Trimming took off 0 bases at V and 5 bases at J, with 14 bases between the two ends. In DNA form, the CDR3 reads TGTGCCAGCTCACCACCGGCAGGGGTGATGCACGAGCAGTACTTC. This codes for CASSPPAGVMHEQYF.

The chain uses TRBV2 and TRBJ2-6; 10 nucleotides match TRBD1. Germline loops: CDR1 SNHLY, CDR2 FYNNEI. V trimming: 10 bases; J trimming: 2 bases; junction bases outside the gene matches: 8. The CDR3 has 16 amino acids. The CDR3: CATESGTGAGANVLTF. DNA of the CDR3: TGTGCCACAGAGTCCGGGACAGGGGCTGGGGCCAACGTCCTGACTTTC.